This TCR beta chain stems from a study of CD8 T cell repertoires and HIV-1 epitope variants (dated by TCRdb to 2018 to 2020). For context, the study as a whole: Twenty-five peptides representing autologous and known Gag and Nef epitope variants were each used to stimulate T cells in separate culture wells. A CMV, EBV and flu peptide pool, the Ebola AY9 epitope as negative control, and a no-peptide well were included as control conditions. Tested epitopes included three Gag epitope families and Nef HW9 and YT9. T cells were enriched with the EasySep Human T Cell Enrichment Kit and co-cultured with equal numbers of autologous T cell-negative cells as antigen-presenting cells. The cultures were grown for approximately 9 days in IMDM with gentamicin, and half of the media was changed on days 3 and 7 with IL-2, IL-7 and IL-15 added. An aliquot of 1M T cells was saved as an uncultured baseline condition, separate from the 83 T cell cultures. A total of some 83 T cell cultures were run, with each culture condition done in triplicate except for one peptide, which was done in duplicate. What the authors observed across the whole study: Eight to ten antigen-specific TCR beta clonotypes were identified, and 6 or 7 of them appeared cross-reactive for autologous or known escape epitope variants. About five clonotypes recognized the Nef KF9 family and one the HW9 family, with no responses to the TAALDMSHF plasma variant. The assay identified only TCR beta chains and indicated proliferation in response to antigen, without indicating T cell function or cytokine profile.

The EasySep Human CD8+ T Cell Enrichment Kit was used on day 10 to isolate CD8+ T cells from every culture. The sample holds a few counts of this clone. Its antigen remains undetermined. Base qualities were left out, and no much larger clone turns up one base away. At the DNA level, this CDR3 is encoded by other sequences in the same sample as well. TCR beta CDR3 regions were sequenced at survey depth on the immunoSEQ platform. The QIAamp DNA micro kit was used to extract genomic DNA from every cultured and uncultured CD8+ T cell population. The study's own analysis went as follows. Any sample with under 5,000 productive reads was excluded, and this exclusion removed about 6.5% of the roughly 75 cultures stimulated with HIV peptides. A MANAFEST web app trimmed sequences to CDR3 and removed nonproductive sequences, CDR3s under 5 amino acids, and those not starting C or ending F/W. To count as antigen-specific, a clonotype had to be expanded in at least 2 of 3 replicates compared with the no-peptide control at FDR 0.01, and only within one epitope family. Specific clonotypes also needed at least fivefold higher frequency than in wells stimulated with peptides from other epitope families. TCRdb retrieved this table from immuneACCESS and kept in-frame rearrangements only. Not all clones are present; in checked studies, unresolved V genes account for under half, and no reason is known for the remainder. V and J calls and clone size are copied from that table; D and trimming were computed from the DNA. Across this sample there are approximately 6,700 clones, with more than 55% seen only once. Of the sample, 42% is held by the ten largest clones.

The CDR3 runs 14 amino acids, cysteine and phenylalanine included. CDR3 DNA only is kept here, 42 bases in frame from base 1. Based on the germline V gene (reference sequence), the CDR1 and CDR2 sequences are SGHNT and YYREEE. For this chain, trimming is 2 bases at the V end and 1 base at the J end, and the number of junction bases without a gene match is 1. The chain is assembled from TRBV5-4 and TRBJ2-7, with 9 bases aligning to TRBD1. The sequencing sample was made of cultured CD8+ T cells derived from PBMCs. The receptor was isolated from a male donor with HIV. The DNA reads TGTGCCAGCAGCTTTGGACAGGGGTCCTACGAGCAGTACTTC. The translation is CASSFGQGSYEQYF.